This TCR beta chain was sequenced for a study of radiotherapy plus CTLA-4 blockade in lung cancer. Across the study: Objective responses were seen in roughly 20% of patients, disease control in roughly 30%.

Alongside CTLA-4 blockade with ipilimumab, patients with chemo-refractory metastatic non-small-cell lung cancer received focal radiation. V lost 2 bases and J lost 15; bases outside the gene matches: 6. Per the germline V gene, CDR1 is SQVTM and CDR2 is ANQGSEA. The CDR3 spans 11 residues. Findings and caveats of the study: Expansion of tumor-derived TCR clones was observed in blood after radiotherapy plus ipilimumab. Early blood T cell clone dynamics, with interferon-beta, were reported to best predict response.

Concerning this clone itself: Its matching antigen is unknown.

Some clones are missing from TCRdb's copy, which holds only in-frame ones; the method was immunoSEQ multiplex PCR. The sample lists approximately 89,000 clones, about 80% seen once, with more than 14% in the top ten. The J gene is TRBJ2-1, the V gene TRBV29-1; the match to TRBD2 covers 8 bases. The clonotype was recovered from a human donor with non-small cell lung cancer that progressed on radiotherapy plus ipilimumab. Source: peripheral blood, taken from a patient treated with radiotherapy plus ipilimumab. CDR3 in DNA: TGCAGCGTTGAATCGGGGGGGTACCGGTTCTTC. Protein sequence: CSVESGGYRFF.